Presented here are 14 T cell receptor beta chains from one specimen sequenced in a study of cytomegalovirus exposure and HLA in healthy donors. Vbeta (60) and Jbeta (13) primers were used in the PCR. Some clones are missing from TCRdb's copy, which holds only in-frame ones; the method was immunoSEQ multiplex PCR. In the table there are 110,000 to 150,000 clones, around two thirds of which are singletons. Material: PBMCs. The receptors shown here come from a woman aged 55-70 years in good health and CMV-seropositive.

The chain has TRBV5-6 and TRBJ1-1; tentative D call: TRBD1 (5 bases). The length of the CDR3 is 14 residues. In germline, CDR1 is SGHDT, CDR2 YYEEEE. With 4 bases removed from V and 3 bases from J, the gap between germline ends came to 13 bases. CDR3 region: CASSPGGTDTEAFF. Written as DNA, the CDR3 is TGTGCCAGCAGCCCGGGGGGGACGGACACTGAAGCTTTCTTT.

The gene calls are TRBV27 and TRBJ2-7, with TRBD1 matching 8 bases. Germline assignment: CDR1 MNHEY and CDR2 SMNVEV (reference sequence). There are 15 residues in the CDR3. With V trimmed by 2 bases and J by 2 bases, 5 bases remained unmatched. Written as DNA, the CDR3 is TGTGCCAGCAGTTTAGAAGGGACAGGAGCCTACGAGCAGTACTTC. This gives the protein CASSLEGTGAYEQYF.

This chain uses TRBV2 with TRBJ1-3; 8 positions match TRBD1. Losses at the gene ends were 7 bases for V and 8 bases for J; bases not matched to a gene: 4. The CDR3 spans 12 residues. Germline loops: CDR1 SNHLY, CDR2 FYNNEI. DNA of the CDR3: TGTGCCAGCAACGGACAGGGTTACACCATATATTTT. Protein sequence: CASNGQGYTIYF.

The chain has TRBV30 and TRBJ2-7; 7 bases match TRBD1. The V gene's germline CDR1 is GTSNPN and CDR2 SVGIG (reference sequence). This CDR3 is built from 13 residues. Losses at the gene ends were 4 bases for V and 3 bases for J; bases not matched to a gene: 6. The CDR3 protein is CAWTRPGGYEQYF. The CDR3 nucleotides are TGTGCCTGGACCCGTCCAGGGGGCTACGAGCAGTACTTC.

The chain combines TRBV6-5 with TRBJ1-1; possibly TRBD1 for D (6 bases). The CDR3 is made up of 14 amino acids. The germline V and J ends were trimmed by 8 bases and 4 bases, with 17 bases remaining between them. Germline V gives CDR1 MNHEY, CDR2 SVGAGI. In nucleotides, the CDR3 is TGTGCCAGCGAGAGGGCAGGGGCTGGCACTGAAGCTTTCTTT. Its translation: CASERAGAGTEAFF.

This clone was detected a few times. CDR3 sequence reads: CAINKQGEHNEQFF. For the CDR3, the DNA is TGTGCCATCAACAAGCAAGGAGAGCACAATGAGCAGTTCTTC. J is TRBJ2-1 and V is TRBV10-3; D remains unclear. CDR3 size: 14 residues. Germline V CDR1 and CDR2: ENHRY, SYGVKD. V was trimmed by 7 bases and J by 5 bases, leaving 15 bases between them.

V is TRBV11-2 and J is TRBJ2-1, with 7 bases lining up with TRBD1. The CDR3 sequence is 15 residues long. The V segment lost 4 bases and the J segment 3 bases; nucleotides outside the gene matches: 6. CDR1 SGHAT and CDR2 FQNNGV come from the germline V gene. The CDR3 sequence is CASSSRDRSYNEQFF. CDR3 nucleotide sequence: TGTGCCAGCAGCTCCCGGGACAGAAGCTACAATGAGCAGTTCTTC.

The chain recombines TRBV6-1 with TRBJ1-2; 8 bases map to TRBD1. CDR1 is MNHNS, CDR2 SASEGT, per germline. Trimming cost V 0 bases and J 4 bases; bases outside gene matches: 1. The CDR3 consists of 14 residues. CDR3 protein: CASSEAGTGYGYTF. In nucleotides, the CDR3 is TGTGCCAGCAGTGAAGCGGGGACAGGCTATGGCTACACCTTC.

This clone was picked up a small number of times. The chain links TRBV5-1 to TRBJ1-2; 8 bases align to TRBD1. Trimming at V came to 5 bases and at J to 4 bases, leaving 1 base not matched to a gene. CDR3 length: 12 amino acids. Germline CDR1 reads SGHRS; CDR2 reads YFSETQ. The CDR3 nucleotides are TGCGCCAGCAGTACAGGGGGCTATGGCTACACCTTC. Protein: CASSTGGYGYTF.

The CDR3 loop is CASSIGDRVTDTQYF. The CDR3 DNA follows: TGTGCCAGTAGTATAGGGGACAGGGTCACAGATACGCAGTATTTT. V gene TRBV19 combines with J gene TRBJ2-3, with 9 positions matching TRBD1. The CDR3 covers 15 residues. Germline V gives CDR1 LNHDA, CDR2 SQIVND (reference sequence). The trim removed 1 base at V and 2 bases at J, leaving 1 base unmatched.

The V gene is TRBV4-1, the J gene TRBJ1-1, with D maybe TRBD1 (5 bases). V was shortened by 3 bases and J by 7 bases, with 18 bases between the two germline ends. Per the germline V gene, CDR1 is MGHRA and CDR2 is YSYEKL. This CDR3 contains 15 residues. In DNA, the CDR3 is TGCGCCAGCAGCCACCCCGTTGGGGCTTTAATTGAAGCTTTCTTT. Protein product: CASSHPVGALIEAFF.

V is TRBV7-2 and J is TRBJ1-3; D is undetermined. V shed 1 base and J shed 0 bases, with 7 bases lying between them. The CDR3 has 15 amino acids. Germline values: CDR1 SGHTA, CDR2 FQGNSA. The CDR3, as DNA: TGTGCCAGCAGCTTAGGCAGTCTCTCTGGAAACACCATATATTTT. It yields the protein CASSLGSLSGNTIYF.

This clone came up a few times. The chain links TRBV5-4 to TRBJ1-5; TRBD1 aligns across 8 bases. This CDR3 has 19 amino acids. Germline assignment: CDR1 SGHNT and CDR2 YYREEE (reference sequence). V was clipped by 0 bases and J by 1 base; unmatched bases: 12. The CDR3 loop reads CASSLEGAGGRESNQPQHF. DNA for the CDR3: TGTGCCAGCAGCTTGGAAGGGGCAGGGGGCCGCGAAAGCAATCAGCCCCAGCATTTT.

This clone was detected a few times. The chain joins TRBV6-1 to TRBJ2-1; the D gene is possibly TRBD2 (6 bases). This CDR3 region has 15 residues. V lost 8 bases and J lost 7, with 21 bases in between. Germline CDR1 and CDR2: MNHNS and SASEGT. CDR3 DNA sequence: TGTGCCAGCGTGACGACGGGACTTGGGTCGAATGAGCAGTTCTTC. Encoded protein: CASVTTGLGSNEQFF.